This T cell receptor beta chain was sequenced for a study of blood T cell repertoires in COVID-19. Cohort assignment relied on participant-reported clinical history. Under the authors' procedure: Reference gene primer amplification in the assay estimated nucleated cell counts. Sequencing used immunoSEQ multiplex PCR; TCRdb keeps in-frame clones, though not all of them. Clone size and V and J calls were adopted from that table, with D and trimming inferred from the DNA. The table has fewer than 350,000 clones, more than 75% seen once. The V segment lost 4 bases and the J segment 1 base; nucleotides outside the gene matches: 6. The germline CDR1 and CDR2 sequences are SGDLS and YYNGEE. This CDR3 spans 16 amino acids.

The V and J genes are TRBV9 and TRBJ2-2; 8 positions agree with TRBD1. What was sequenced was PBMCs or T cells enriched from blood (not recorded which). The receptor was derived from a middle-aged woman with acute COVID-19. The CDR3 loop reads CASSPKDRVNTGELFF. For the CDR3, the DNA is TGTGCCAGCAGCCCAAAGGACAGGGTGAACACCGGGGAGCTGTTTTTT.